This T cell receptor (beta chain) was sequenced during a study of T cell responses to AZD1222 COVID-19 vaccine. Points on this clone: Its specificity is not known.

Study-level results: Clonal diversity was possibly underestimated, and white British individuals and females predominated among donors.

V shed 3 bases and J 0 bases; nucleotides not matched to a gene: 9. This CDR3 region has 17 residues. From germline, CDR1 is SGHVS and CDR2 FQNEAQ. Assay used: immunoSEQ multiplex PCR; TCRdb lists only in-frame clones, some missing. Seen here are some 160,000 clones, roughly 91% observed once, and the top ten hold less than 2%. V is TRBV7-8 and J is TRBJ1-1, with 8 bases matching TRBD1. This receptor was obtained from an adult who received the AZD1222 COVID-19 vaccine. The material sequenced was peripheral blood, taken 28 days after the second AZD1222 dose. This chain's CDR3 is CASSLDRDYSVNTEAFF. In DNA form, the CDR3 reads TGTGCCAGCAGCTTGGACAGGGATTACTCTGTGAACACTGAAGCTTTCTTT.